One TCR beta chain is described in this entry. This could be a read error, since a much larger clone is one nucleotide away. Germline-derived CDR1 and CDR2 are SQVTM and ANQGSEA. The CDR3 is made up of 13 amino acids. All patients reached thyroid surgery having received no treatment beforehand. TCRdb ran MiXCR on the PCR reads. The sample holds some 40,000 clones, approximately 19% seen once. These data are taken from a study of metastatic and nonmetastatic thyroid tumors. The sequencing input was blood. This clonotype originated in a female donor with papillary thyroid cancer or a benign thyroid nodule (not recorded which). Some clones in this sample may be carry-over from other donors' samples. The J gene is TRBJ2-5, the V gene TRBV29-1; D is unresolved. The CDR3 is CSVEWVNQETEYF. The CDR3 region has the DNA TGCAGCGTTGAATGGGTAAATCAAGAGACCGAGTACTTC. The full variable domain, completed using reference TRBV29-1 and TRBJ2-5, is SAVISQKPSRDICQRGTSLTIQCQVDSQVTMMFWYRQQPGQSLTLIATANQGSEATYESGFVIDKFPISRPNLTFSTLTVSNMSPEDSSIYLCSVEWVNQETEYFGPGTRLLVL.